This TCR beta chain was identified during a study of blood T cell repertoires in COVID-19. Study background: T cells, B-cell-depleted T cells, or PBMCs provided the cDNA or gDNA that served as material.

Methods used by the authors: The assay estimated nucleated cells by amplifying reference gene primers. The repertoire was sequenced with immunoSEQ multiplex PCR; TCRdb's copy has only in-frame clones and lacks some. V and J calls and clone size are as listed in that table; D and trimming were resolved from the DNA. The table records about 260,000 clones, 86% of them present only once. The CDR3 consists of 18 residues. Germline V gives CDR1 LNHDA, CDR2 SQIVND (reference sequence). After removal of 6 bases from V and 4 bases from J, the junction contained 17 bases not matched to a gene. This clone showed up many times.

Material for sequencing was PBMCs or T cells enriched from blood (not recorded which). This rearrangement joins TRBV19 to TRBJ1-5; TRBD1 aligns across 8 bases. The sequence was collected from a woman aged 45-65 years who had recovered from COVID-19. The CDR3 protein is CASSHRSGTGGGNQPQHF. The CDR3 nucleotides read TGTGCCAGTAGCCACCGATCCGGGACAGGCGGGGGAAATCAGCCCCAGCATTTT.